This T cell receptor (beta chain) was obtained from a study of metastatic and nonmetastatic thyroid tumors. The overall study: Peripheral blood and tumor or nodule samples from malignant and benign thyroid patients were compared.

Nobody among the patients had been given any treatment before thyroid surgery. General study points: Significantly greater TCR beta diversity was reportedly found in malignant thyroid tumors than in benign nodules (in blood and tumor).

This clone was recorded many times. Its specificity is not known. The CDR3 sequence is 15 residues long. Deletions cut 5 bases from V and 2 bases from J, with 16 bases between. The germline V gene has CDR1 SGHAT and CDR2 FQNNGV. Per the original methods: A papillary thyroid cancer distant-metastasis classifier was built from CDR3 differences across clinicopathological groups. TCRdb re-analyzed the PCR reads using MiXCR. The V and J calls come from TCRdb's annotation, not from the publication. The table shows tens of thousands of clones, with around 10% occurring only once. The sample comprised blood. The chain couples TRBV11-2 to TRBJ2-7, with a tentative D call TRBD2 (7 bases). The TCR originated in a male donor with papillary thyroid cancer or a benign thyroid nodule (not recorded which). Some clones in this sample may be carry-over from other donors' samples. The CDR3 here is CASSLSTGGTYEQYF. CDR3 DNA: TGTGCCAGCAGCCTCTCCACGGGGGGCACCTACGAGCAGTACTTC.